This T cell receptor (beta chain) was retrieved from a study of tumor-infiltrating lymphocytes in primary liver carcinoma. Study-level information: These were node-negative, non-metastatic T1-T3 tumors of roughly 4 to 11 cm. Whole-study results and caveats: Tumor region pairs outstripped tumor-adjacent and tumor-blood pairs in overlap. Representation across all five tumor regions was limited to only about 7.5-24% of top clones.

The count of this clonotype is one. The antigen remains unidentified. Taking about 18-31 mg of unsorted bulk tissue, the authors co-extracted RNA and DNA. Patients carried chronic HBV infection without prior treatment. Constant-region priming of around 500 ng total RNA yielded TCR beta cDNA. It was through three nested multiplex PCR rounds of slightly modified ARM-PCR that TCR beta libraries arose. A C-beta reverse primer was combined with TRBV1-TRBV30 forward primers in the first two PCR rounds, and each round had ten to eleven cycles. TCRdb re-derived calls from the multiplex PCR reads in MiXCR, one entry per CDR3 protein. The data hold tens of thousands of distinct CDR3 sequences, with around 77% observed a single time. This CDR3 spans 17 amino acids. The germline V gene has CDR1 MDHEN and CDR2 SYDVKM. The trim removed 5 bases at V and 0 bases at J, leaving 8 bases unmatched.

This sequence was found in a man in his forties with primary liver carcinoma and hepatitis B virus infection. V and J are TRBV28 and TRBJ1-4; 8 bases are a match to TRBD1. Sequences were obtained from liver tumor tissue from sampling region 5. Sample subset: tumor region T5, tumor centre. CDR3 protein: CASSGRDRSSTNEKLFF. In DNA form, the CDR3 reads TGTGCCAGCAGTGGCCGGGACAGGAGCTCAACTAATGAAAAACTGTTTTTT.